The 6 T cell receptor beta chains below come from one sample, sequenced in a study of identical twins. TCRdb recomputed calls from the 5' RACE reads with MiXCR, one row per CDR3 protein. The sample carries around 1.7 million distinct CDR3 sequences, 32% recorded once. The sample was cord blood. These receptors all come from a newborn girl in good health.

The V gene is TRBV20-1, the J gene TRBJ2-5, with D perhaps matching TRBD2 (7 bases). Trimming took 0 bases from V and 11 from J, leaving 22 bases between them. Germline CDR1 is DFQATT and CDR2 is SNEGSKA (reference sequence). There are 15 residues in the CDR3. CDR3: CSARDPRGAHNEQYF. CDR3 DNA sequence: TGCAGTGCTAGAGATCCTCGGGGGGCACACAATGAGCAGTACTTC.

The rearrangement uses TRBV19 and TRBJ2-4, with 8 bases identical to TRBD2. The J call is doubtful: the DNA matches TRBJ2-7 better. CDR3 size: 16 residues. Germline values: CDR1 LNHDA, CDR2 SQIVND (reference sequence). CDR3 nucleotides: TGTGCCAGTAGTATAGTCAGCGGGAGCGCTTGGGGCGAGCAGTACTTC. Its protein product is CASSIVSGSAWGEQYF.

The V gene is TRBV20-1, the J gene TRBJ2-1; 7 bases are shared with TRBD1. The J call may not be correct, given that the DNA end is closer to TRBJ2-7. This CDR3 has 15 amino acids. From germline, CDR1 is DFQATT and CDR2 SNEGSKA (reference sequence). The CDR3 reads CSASRNRGPYNEQYF. The CDR3 DNA reads TGCAGTGCTAGTAGGAACAGGGGACCCTACAATGAGCAGTACTTC.

The V call is TRBV12-3 or TRBV12-4, the J call TRBJ1-2; 7 nucleotides agree with TRBD1. After removal of 3 bases from V and 8 bases from J, the junction contained 9 bases not matched to a gene. The CDR3 has 14 residues. The CDR3 nucleotides are TGTGCCAGCAGTTTTTCTCGACAGGGAAACGGCTACACCTTC. It yields the protein CASSFSRQGNGYTF.

The J gene is TRBJ1-1, the V gene TRBV5-4; D is undetermined. V was pared by 7 bases and J by 4 bases, with 11 bases between. The germline CDR1 and CDR2 sequences are SGHNT and YYREEE (reference sequence). The length of the CDR3 is 12 residues. The CDR3 coding sequence is TGTGCCAGCGGCGGAAGGCCCACTGAAGCTTTCTTT. It specifies CASGGRPTEAFF.

CDR3 protein: CASSTGTPFYEQYF. For the CDR3, the DNA is TGTGCCAGCAGTACCGGGACACCGTTTTACGAGCAGTACTTC. The rearrangement links TRBV12-3 or TRBV12-4 to TRBJ2-4; perhaps TRBD1 as D (6 bases). The J call may not be correct, given that the DNA end is closer to TRBJ2-7. The CDR3 contains 14 residues.